A selection of T cell receptor beta chains follows, all from one sample in a study of blood T cell repertoires in COVID-19. Profiling relied on immunoSEQ multiplex PCR, and the TCRdb table lists in-frame clones only, not all of them. The profile shows 250,000 or so clones, 85% to 90% of them singletons. The sample taken for sequencing was PBMCs or T cells enriched from blood (not recorded which). These receptors originate from a woman aged 25 to 39 with acute COVID-19. CDR3s include the opening cysteine and the closing phenylalanine or tryptophan. The D gene is left open where the match is weak. Clone size, where shown, is once, few, many, or a class for clones that have expanded.

DNA: TGCGCCAGCAGCCAACATGGGGGGGACACCGGGGAGCTGTTTTTT
CDR3: CASSQHGGDTGELFF
D: TRBD2
J: TRBJ2-2
size: -
V: TRBV4-1

DNA: TGTGCAGGAAGCTCACAGGGGGTGACAGATACGCAGTATTTT
CDR3: CAGSSQGVTDTQYF
D: TRBD1
J: TRBJ2-3
size: -
V: TRBV5-4

DNA: TGTGCCAGTAGTCTTCTAGCGGGAGGAAAAAATGAGCAGTTCTTC
CDR3: CASSLLAGGKNEQFF
D: TRBD2
J: TRBJ2-1
size: -
V: TRBV19

DNA: TGCGCCAGCAGGGAGCGGGGGAACACCGGGGAGCTGTTTTTT
CDR3: CASRERGNTGELFF
D: TRBD2
J: TRBJ2-2
size: -
V: TRBV5-1

DNA: TGTGCCAGTAGACAGGGATGGCCCCCGGTGAGGGATATGAACACTGAAGCTTTCTTT
CDR3: CASRQGWPPVRDMNTEAFF
D: -
J: TRBJ1-1
size: -
V: TRBV19

DNA: TGTGCCAGCAGCGTATCAACAGGGGGCTACGAGCAGTACTTC
CDR3: CASSVSTGGYEQYF
D: TRBD1
J: TRBJ2-7
size: -
V: TRBV9

DNA: TGTGCCAGCAGTGGTGTTGCCTGGAGCATTCAGTACTTC
CDR3: CASSGVAWSIQYF
D: -
J: TRBJ2-4
size: -
V: TRBV25-1

DNA: TGTGCCAGCAGTTATGCGATGCCCGGTACAGGTCGGTATGAGCAGTTCTTC
CDR3: CASSYAMPGTGRYEQFF
D: -
J: TRBJ2-1
size: -
V: TRBV6-2/TRBV6-3

DNA: TGTGCCAGCAGCTCAGCGACAGCGAGCACAGATACGCAGTATTTT
CDR3: CASSSATASTDTQYF
D: -
J: TRBJ2-3
size: -
V: TRBV7-9

DNA: TGTGCCAGCAGCCCAGGGTCCTCGGGAGAGACCCAGTACTTC
CDR3: CASSPGSSGETQYF
D: -
J: TRBJ2-5
size: -
V: TRBV7-9

DNA: TGTGCCAGCAGCCCCGGACAGGCTGGAAACACCATATATTTT
CDR3: CASSPGQAGNTIYF
D: TRBD1
J: TRBJ1-3
size: -
V: TRBV5-4

DNA: TGTGCCAGCAGCGTGACAGGTTTTGGCTCACTAGGGAATCAGCCCCAGCATTTT
CDR3: CASSVTGFGSLGNQPQHF
D: -
J: TRBJ1-5
size: -
V: TRBV5-6

DNA: TGTGCCAGCAGCACTGGGACTAGCGGGAGGACCGAGCAGTTCTTC
CDR3: CASSTGTSGRTEQFF
D: TRBD2
J: TRBJ2-1
size: -
V: TRBV27

DNA: TGTGCCAGCAGTTACTCACCTAGCGGAACAGATACGCAGTATTTT
CDR3: CASSYSPSGTDTQYF
D: TRBD2
J: TRBJ2-3
size: -
V: TRBV6-5

DNA: TGCGCCAGCAGCCAAGAAGGAGGCTACGAGCAGTACTTC
CDR3: CASSQEGGYEQYF
D: -
J: TRBJ2-7
size: -
V: TRBV4-3

DNA: TGTGCCAGCAGTCAATCTAGGGGAGAGCAGTACTTC
CDR3: CASSQSRGEQYF
D: -
J: TRBJ2-7
size: once
V: TRBV12-3/TRBV12-4

DNA: TGTGCCAGCAGCTTAGAGGGGACAACCTACGAGCAGTACTTC
CDR3: CASSLEGTTYEQYF
D: -
J: TRBJ2-7
size: once
V: TRBV13

DNA: TGTGCCAGCAGTTACTCCCTAGGAGGAGATACGCAGTATTTT
CDR3: CASSYSLGGDTQYF
D: -
J: TRBJ2-3
size: -
V: TRBV6-5

DNA: TGTGCCAGCAGCGACAGTGCAACTAATGAAAAACTGTTTTTT
CDR3: CASSDSATNEKLFF
D: -
J: TRBJ1-4
size: few
V: TRBV9

DNA: TGTGCCAGCAGTTTGCTTCAGGGTGGGGAGACCCAGTACTTC
CDR3: CASSLLQGGETQYF
D: -
J: TRBJ2-5
size: -
V: TRBV27

DNA: TGTGCCAGCAGCAAAGACAGGGCCTACGAGCAGTACTTC
CDR3: CASSKDRAYEQYF
D: TRBD1
J: TRBJ2-7
size: few
V: TRBV7-6

DNA: TGTGCCAGCAGCCGAGGACTAGCGGGAGCGAACACCGGGGAGCTGTTTTTT
CDR3: CASSRGLAGANTGELFF
D: TRBD2
J: TRBJ2-2
size: -
V: TRBV7-6

DNA: TGTGCCAGCAGTTTGGGGAGACTAGGACGTTCCTACGAGCAGTACTTC
CDR3: CASSLGRLGRSYEQYF
D: -
J: TRBJ2-7
size: -
V: TRBV28

DNA: TGTGCCAGCAGTCCGACCCGGACAGGGGAGCTGTTTTTT
CDR3: CASSPTRTGELFF
D: -
J: TRBJ2-2
size: once
V: TRBV27

DNA: TGTGCCAGCAGCCTCCGGGGGGGATCCTACAATGAGCAGTTCTTC
CDR3: CASSLRGGSYNEQFF
D: TRBD2
J: TRBJ2-1
size: -
V: TRBV13

DNA: TGCGCCAGCAGCCAACAGGGGCAGGATACGCAGTATTTT
CDR3: CASSQQGQDTQYF
D: -
J: TRBJ2-3
size: -
V: TRBV4-3

DNA: TGTGCCAGTAGTATCCATGGGGGGACTAGCGGGAGGACCGGGGAGCTGTTTTTT
CDR3: CASSIHGGTSGRTGELFF
D: TRBD2
J: TRBJ2-2
size: -
V: TRBV19